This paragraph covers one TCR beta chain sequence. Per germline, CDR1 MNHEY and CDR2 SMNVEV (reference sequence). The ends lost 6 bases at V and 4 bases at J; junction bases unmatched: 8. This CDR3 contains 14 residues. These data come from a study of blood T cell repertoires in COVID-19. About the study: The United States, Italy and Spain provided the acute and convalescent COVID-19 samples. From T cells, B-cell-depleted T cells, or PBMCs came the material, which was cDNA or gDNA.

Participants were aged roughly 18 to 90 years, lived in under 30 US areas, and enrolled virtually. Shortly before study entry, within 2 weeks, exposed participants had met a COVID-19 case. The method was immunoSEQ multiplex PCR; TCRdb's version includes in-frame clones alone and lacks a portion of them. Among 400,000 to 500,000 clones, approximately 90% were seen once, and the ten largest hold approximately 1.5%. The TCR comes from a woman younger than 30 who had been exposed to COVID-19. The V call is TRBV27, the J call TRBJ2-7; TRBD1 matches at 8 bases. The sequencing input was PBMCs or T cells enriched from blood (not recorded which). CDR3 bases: TGTGCCAGCAGATCCCGGGACAGGACATACGAGCAGTACTTC. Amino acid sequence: CASRSRDRTYEQYF.